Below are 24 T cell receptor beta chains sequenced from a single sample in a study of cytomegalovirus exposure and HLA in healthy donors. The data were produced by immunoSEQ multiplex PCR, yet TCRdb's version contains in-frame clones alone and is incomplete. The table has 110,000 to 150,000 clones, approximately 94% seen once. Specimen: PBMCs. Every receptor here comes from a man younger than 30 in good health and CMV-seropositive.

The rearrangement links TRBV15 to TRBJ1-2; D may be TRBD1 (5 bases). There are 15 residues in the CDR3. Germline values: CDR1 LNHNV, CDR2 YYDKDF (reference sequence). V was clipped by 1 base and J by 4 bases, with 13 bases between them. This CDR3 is CATSRGAGDGYGYTF. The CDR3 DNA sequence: TGTGCCACCAGCAGAGGGGCGGGGGACGGCTATGGCTACACCTTC.

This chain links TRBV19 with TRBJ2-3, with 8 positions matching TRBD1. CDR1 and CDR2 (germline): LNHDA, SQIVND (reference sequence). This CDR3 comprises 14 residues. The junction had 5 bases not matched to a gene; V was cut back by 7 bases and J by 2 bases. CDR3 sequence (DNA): TGTGCCAGTATCGGACAGGGCGTCACAGATACGCAGTATTTT. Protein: CASIGQGVTDTQYF.

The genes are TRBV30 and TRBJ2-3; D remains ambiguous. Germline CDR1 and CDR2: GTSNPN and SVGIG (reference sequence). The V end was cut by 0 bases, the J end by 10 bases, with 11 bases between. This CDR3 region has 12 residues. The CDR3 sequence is CAWSVAQVPQYF. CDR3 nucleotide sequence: TGTGCCTGGAGTGTAGCTCAAGTTCCGCAGTATTTT.

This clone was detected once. CDR3 DNA: TGTGCCAGCAGCCGACTGGGACAGGGATGGACCGGGGAGCTGTTTTTT. This gives the protein CASSRLGQGWTGELFF. The chain carries TRBV5-4 and TRBJ2-2; TRBD1 agrees at 9 bases. CDR1 and CDR2 (germline): SGHNT, YYREEE (reference sequence). V shed 4 bases and J 5 bases; nucleotides not matched to a gene: 9. This CDR3 comprises 16 residues.

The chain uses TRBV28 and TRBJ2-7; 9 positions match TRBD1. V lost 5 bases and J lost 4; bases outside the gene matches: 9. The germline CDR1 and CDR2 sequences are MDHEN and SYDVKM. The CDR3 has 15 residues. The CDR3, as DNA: TGTGCCAGCAGTCTAAACCGGGACAGGGATTACGAGCAGTACTTC. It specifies CASSLNRDRDYEQYF.

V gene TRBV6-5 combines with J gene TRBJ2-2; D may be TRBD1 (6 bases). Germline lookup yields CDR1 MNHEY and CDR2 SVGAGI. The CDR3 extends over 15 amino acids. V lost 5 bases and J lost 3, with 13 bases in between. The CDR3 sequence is CASSRQDAYTGELFF. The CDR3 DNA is TGTGCCAGCAGTAGACAGGACGCTTACACCGGGGAGCTGTTTTTT.

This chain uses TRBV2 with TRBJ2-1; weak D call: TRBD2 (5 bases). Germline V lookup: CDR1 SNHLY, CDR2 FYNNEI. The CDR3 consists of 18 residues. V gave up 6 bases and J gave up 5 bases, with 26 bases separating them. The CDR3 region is CASSATALGVAGNNEQFF. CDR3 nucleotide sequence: TGTGCCAGCAGCGCAACCGCTCTAGGAGTGGCGGGCAACAATGAGCAGTTCTTC.

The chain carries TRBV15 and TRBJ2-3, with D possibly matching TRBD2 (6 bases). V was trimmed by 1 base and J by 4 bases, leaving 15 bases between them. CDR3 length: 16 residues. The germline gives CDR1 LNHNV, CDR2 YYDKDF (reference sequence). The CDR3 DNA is TGTGCCACCAGCAGAGTGCGGCAGGGAGGTGCAGATACGCAGTATTTT. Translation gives CATSRVRQGGADTQYF.

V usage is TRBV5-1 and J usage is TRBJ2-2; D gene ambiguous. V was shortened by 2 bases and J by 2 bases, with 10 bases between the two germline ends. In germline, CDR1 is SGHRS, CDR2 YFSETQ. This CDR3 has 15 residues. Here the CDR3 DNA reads TGCGCCAGCAGCTTTTGGCTAGAAAACACCGGGGAGCTGTTTTTT. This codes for CASSFWLENTGELFF.

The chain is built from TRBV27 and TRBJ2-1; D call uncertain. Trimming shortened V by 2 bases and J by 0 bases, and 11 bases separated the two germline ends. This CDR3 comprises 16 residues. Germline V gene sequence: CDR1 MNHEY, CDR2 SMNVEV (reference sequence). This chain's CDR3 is CASSLDATSSYNEQFF. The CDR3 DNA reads TGTGCCAGCAGTTTAGATGCAACGAGCTCCTACAATGAGCAGTTCTTC.

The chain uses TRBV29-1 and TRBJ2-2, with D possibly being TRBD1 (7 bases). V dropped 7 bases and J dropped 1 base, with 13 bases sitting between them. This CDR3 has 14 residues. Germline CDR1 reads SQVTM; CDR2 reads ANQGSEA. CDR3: CSGRQGLNTGELFF. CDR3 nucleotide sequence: TGCAGCGGGAGACAGGGACTGAACACCGGGGAGCTGTTTTTT.

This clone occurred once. The CDR3 DNA reads TGTGCCAGCAGCTTCACAGGGGGCGGTGGCACTGAAGCTTTCTTT. The encoded protein is CASSFTGGGGTEAFF. J is TRBJ1-1 and V is TRBV5-4; 9 bases are a match to TRBD1. This CDR3 region has 15 residues. The germline gives CDR1 SGHNT, CDR2 YYREEE (reference sequence). The V and J ends lost 2 bases and 4 bases, in that order; junction bases with no gene match: 6.

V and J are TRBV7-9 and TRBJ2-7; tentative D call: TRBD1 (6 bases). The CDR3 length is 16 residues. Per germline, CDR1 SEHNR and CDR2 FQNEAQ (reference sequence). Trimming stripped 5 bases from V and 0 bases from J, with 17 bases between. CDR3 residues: CASSLPGTSGSYEQYF. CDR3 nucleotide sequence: TGTGCCAGCAGCCTCCCTGGGACATCTGGCTCCTACGAGCAGTACTTC.

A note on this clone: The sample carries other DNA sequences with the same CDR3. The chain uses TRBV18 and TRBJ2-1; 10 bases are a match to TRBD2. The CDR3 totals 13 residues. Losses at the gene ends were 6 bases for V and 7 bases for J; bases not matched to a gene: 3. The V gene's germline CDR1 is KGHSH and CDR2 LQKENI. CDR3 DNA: TGTGCCAGCTCGCCGACTAGCGGGAATGAGCAGTTCTTC. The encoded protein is CASSPTSGNEQFF.

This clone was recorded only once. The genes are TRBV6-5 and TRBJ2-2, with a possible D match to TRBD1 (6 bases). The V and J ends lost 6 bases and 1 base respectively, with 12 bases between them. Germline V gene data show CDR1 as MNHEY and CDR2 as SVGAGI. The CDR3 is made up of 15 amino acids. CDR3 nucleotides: TGTGCCAGCAGGACCGGGACAAAGAACACCGGGGAGCTGTTTTTT. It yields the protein CASRTGTKNTGELFF.

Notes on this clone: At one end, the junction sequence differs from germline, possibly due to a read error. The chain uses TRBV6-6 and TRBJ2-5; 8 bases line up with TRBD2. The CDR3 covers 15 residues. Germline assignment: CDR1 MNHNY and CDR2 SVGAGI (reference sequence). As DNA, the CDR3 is TGTGCCAGCAGTTTCCCACTAGCGGACCAAGAAACCCAGTACTTC. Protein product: CASSFPLADQETQYF.

CDR3 DNA sequence: TGTGCCAGCAGCGTAGGCGGGATTGGCAATCAGCCCCAGCATTTT. It translates to CASSVGGIGNQPQHF. V and J are TRBV9 and TRBJ1-5; D gene ambiguous. Per germline, CDR1 SGDLS and CDR2 YYNGEE. The CDR3 spans 15 residues. The V end lost 0 bases, the J end lost 2 bases, and 9 bases lay between the germline ends.

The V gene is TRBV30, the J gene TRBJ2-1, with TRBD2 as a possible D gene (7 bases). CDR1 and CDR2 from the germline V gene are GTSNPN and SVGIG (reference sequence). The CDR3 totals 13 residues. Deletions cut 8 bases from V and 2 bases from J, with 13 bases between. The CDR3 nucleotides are TGTGCCGGACAGCGGGATGCCTACAATGAGCAGTTCTTC. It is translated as CAGQRDAYNEQFF.

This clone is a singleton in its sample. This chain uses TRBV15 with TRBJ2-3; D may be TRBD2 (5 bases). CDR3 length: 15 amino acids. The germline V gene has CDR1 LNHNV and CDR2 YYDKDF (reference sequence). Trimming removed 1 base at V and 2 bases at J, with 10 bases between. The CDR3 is CATSRGTSNTDTQYF. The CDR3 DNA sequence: TGTGCCACCAGCAGAGGGACTTCGAACACAGATACGCAGTATTTT.

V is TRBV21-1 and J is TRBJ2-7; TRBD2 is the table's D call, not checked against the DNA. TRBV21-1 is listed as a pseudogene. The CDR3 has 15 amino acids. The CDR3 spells CASSTWTSVAYEQYF. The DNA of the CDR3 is TGTGCCAGCAGCACCTGGACTAGCGTAGCCTACGAGCAGTACTTC.

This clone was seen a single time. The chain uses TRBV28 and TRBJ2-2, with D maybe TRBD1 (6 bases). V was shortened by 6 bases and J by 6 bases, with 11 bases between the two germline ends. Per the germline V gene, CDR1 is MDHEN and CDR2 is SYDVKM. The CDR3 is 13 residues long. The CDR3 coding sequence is TGTGCCAGCAGCACAGGGTTCGCCGGGGAGCTGTTTTTT. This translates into CASSTGFAGELFF.

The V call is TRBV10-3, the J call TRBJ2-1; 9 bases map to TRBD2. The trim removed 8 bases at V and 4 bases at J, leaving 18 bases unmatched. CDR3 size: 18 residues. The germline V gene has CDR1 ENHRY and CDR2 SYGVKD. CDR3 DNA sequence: TGTGCCATCGGAAAAGTCCTGATGGCGGGAGGGTTATACAATGAGCAGTTCTTC. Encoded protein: CAIGKVLMAGGLYNEQFF.

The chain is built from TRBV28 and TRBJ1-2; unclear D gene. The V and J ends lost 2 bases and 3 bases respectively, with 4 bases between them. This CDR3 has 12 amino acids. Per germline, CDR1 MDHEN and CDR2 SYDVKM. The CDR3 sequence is CASSLLDYGYTF. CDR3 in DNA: TGTGCCAGCAGTTTACTAGACTATGGCTACACCTTC.

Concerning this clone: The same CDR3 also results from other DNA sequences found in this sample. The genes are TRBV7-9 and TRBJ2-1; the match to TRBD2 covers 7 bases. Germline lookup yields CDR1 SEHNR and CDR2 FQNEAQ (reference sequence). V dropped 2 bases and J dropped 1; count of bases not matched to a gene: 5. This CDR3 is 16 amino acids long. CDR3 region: CASSLSLAGSYNEQFF. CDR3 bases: TGTGCCAGCAGCTTATCGTTAGCGGGTTCCTACAATGAGCAGTTCTTC.